This TCR beta chain stems from a study of cytomegalovirus exposure and HLA in healthy donors. Overall study: For the approximately 400 genotyped donors, about 79% fell within the Caucasian-associated ancestry cluster. Study findings and constraints: The study dropped some indistinguishable V segments, TRBV6-2 and TRBV6-3 among them.

CDR3 length: 18 residues. V was pared by 2 bases and J by 3 bases, with 10 bases of the junction left unmatched. Germline CDR1 reads SGHAT; CDR2 reads FQNNGV. The PCR used 60 Vbeta and 13 Jbeta primers. Sequenced by immunoSEQ multiplex PCR; TCRdb stores in-frame clones only, minus some. The sample shows around 140,000 clones, 82% of them seen only once. Each donor's status was that of a healthy bone marrow donor. Comments on this clone: Its target is not known.

The source of this sequence is a male donor in good health and CMV-seronegative. What was sequenced was PBMCs. This chain joins TRBV11-2 and TRBJ2-2; 9 nucleotides match TRBD2. CDR3 loop: CASSLLVSGSDYTGELFF. CDR3 DNA: TGTGCCAGCAGCTTATTGGTTAGCGGGAGTGATTACACCGGGGAGCTGTTTTTT. Full variable domain (rest looked up from reference TRBV11-2 and TRBJ2-2): EAGVAQSPRYKIIEKRQSVAFWCNPISGHATLYWYQQILGQGPKLLIQFQNNGVVDDSQLPKDRFSAERLKGVDSTLKIQPAKLEDSAVYLCASSLLVSGSDYTGELFFGEGSRLTVL.